This T cell receptor beta chain was recovered during a study of shared clonotypes between healthy human individuals. The ends lost 7 bases at V and 0 bases at J; junction bases unmatched: 4. Per the germline V gene, CDR1 is GTSNPN and CDR2 is SVGIG (reference sequence). The CDR3 consists of 14 residues. Memory CD4+ cells were the fraction left after CD45RA+ naive selection. At a deep level, the assay was run. The method was immunoSEQ multiplex PCR; TCRdb's version includes in-frame clones alone and lacks a portion of them. This sample carries over a million clones, 95% to 99% of them seen once, and the ten largest clones take about 0.45%.

Source material: naive CD4+ T cells sorted from blood. Subset defined: CD45RA+ positively selected. The source is a man aged 30 to 45 in good health. The J gene is TRBJ1-3, the V gene TRBV30; 9 nucleotides line up with TRBD1. CDR3: CALGQGSSGNTIYF. The CDR3 DNA sequence: TGTGCCTTGGGACAGGGATCCTCTGGAAACACCATATATTTT.